The next 19 T cell receptor beta chains were all read from a single sample in a study of CD8 T cells in ankylosing spondylitis. Via MiXCR, TCRdb re-called the 5' RACE reads, giving one row per CDR3 protein. The table includes approximately 220,000 distinct CDR3 sequences, over 9.5% detected once. The sample was blood, either unsorted or a sorted T cell fraction (not recorded which). These receptors were collected from a male donor with ankylosing spondylitis or in good health (not recorded which).

This chain links TRBV25-1 with TRBJ2-5; 9 nucleotides agree with TRBD2. CDR1 and CDR2 from the germline V gene are MGHDK and SYGVNS. There are 13 residues in the CDR3. V was clipped by 4 bases and J by 7 bases; unmatched bases: 4. CDR3 DNA: TGTGCCAGCAGTGGAGCGGGGGGTTCGACCCAGTACTTC. It codes for CASSGAGGSTQYF.

This clonotype was counted between two and nine times. This chain connects TRBV20-1 to TRBJ2-5; 7 nucleotides line up with TRBD2. The germline CDR1 and CDR2 sequences are DFQATT and SNEGSKA (reference sequence). The CDR3 loop spans 13 amino acids. Losses at the gene ends were 0 bases for V and 5 bases for J; bases not matched to a gene: 3. The CDR3 loop is CSARDSGLETQYF. The DNA of the CDR3 is TGCAGTGCTAGAGATAGCGGGTTGGAGACCCAGTACTTC.

J is TRBJ1-6 and V is TRBV7-2; D not certain. The CDR3 is made up of 14 amino acids. The V and J ends lost 4 bases and 14 bases respectively, with 18 bases between them. Germline CDR1 and CDR2: SGHTA and FQGNSA. The CDR3 sequence: CASSSSRGMRSLHF. DNA of the CDR3: TGTGCCAGCAGCTCGAGCCGGGGTATGAGGTCCCTCCACTTT.

The chain couples TRBV18 to TRBJ2-3, with D possibly being TRBD1 or TRBD2 (6 bases each). The germline V and J ends were trimmed by 0 bases and 5 bases, with 18 bases remaining between them. Germline CDR1 is KGHSH and CDR2 is LQKENI. There are 17 residues in the CDR3. The CDR3 DNA reads as TGTGCCAGCTCACCACCGTCGGGGGCCTTTGTTATAGATACGCAGTATTTT. Amino acid sequence: CASSPPSGAFVIDTQYF. Using reference TRBV18 and TRBJ2-3 for the parts outside the CDR3, the full variable domain is NAGVMQNPRHLVRRRGQEARLRCSPMKGHSHVYWYRQLPEEGLKFMVYLQKENIIDESGMPKERFSAEFPKEGPSILRIQQVVRGDSAAYFCASSPPSGAFVIDTQYFGPGTRLTVL.

This clonotype occurred many times. This chain joins TRBV18 and TRBJ2-7; D gene ambiguous. Per germline, CDR1 KGHSH and CDR2 LQKENI. V was shortened by 2 bases and J by 2 bases, with 7 bases between the two germline ends. The CDR3 has 13 residues. In nucleotides, the CDR3 is TGTGCCAGCTCACCAGGGTTCCCCTACGAGCAGTACTTC. It specifies CASSPGFPYEQYF.

This clonotype was counted many times. This chain connects TRBV12-3 or TRBV12-4 to TRBJ2-2; 9 bases fit TRBD1. J gave up 3 bases and V 6 bases, and 8 bases lay outside the gene matches. The length of the CDR3 is 16 residues. CDR3 coding DNA: TGTGCCAGCAGCCCTCCGGGACAGGGAGACACCGGGGAGCTGTTTTTT. This codes for CASSPPGQGDTGELFF.

This clonotype was observed many times. The chain joins TRBV7-3 to TRBJ2-1; D is perhaps TRBD2 (7 bases). The CDR3 consists of 16 residues. V shed 3 bases and J shed 1 base, with 13 bases lying between them. In germline, CDR1 is SGHTA, CDR2 FQGTGA. This CDR3 is CASSLLGGQSYNEQFF. CDR3 nucleotide sequence: TGTGCCAGCAGCTTGTTGGGGGGGCAGTCCTACAATGAGCAGTTCTTC.

The CDR3 region is CSARDHGQSTDTQYF. In nucleotides, the CDR3 is TGCAGTGCTAGAGACCACGGACAGTCCACAGATACGCAGTATTTT. The chain employs TRBV20-1 and TRBJ2-3; tentative D call: TRBD1 (6 bases). Germline V CDR1 and CDR2: DFQATT, SNEGSKA (reference sequence). There are 15 residues in the CDR3. V lost 0 bases, J lost 2 bases, and 12 bases lay in between.

This clonotype was seen repeatedly, ten times or more. The chain carries TRBV10-3 and TRBJ2-3; 7 nucleotides agree with TRBD2. The V segment lost 10 bases and the J segment 2 bases; nucleotides outside the gene matches: 12. CDR1 and CDR2 (germline): ENHRY, SYGVKD. The CDR3 length is 15 residues. CDR3: CATARSSGITDTQYF. The CDR3, as DNA: TGTGCCACCGCTCGGTCTAGCGGAATCACAGATACGCAGTATTTT.

This clonotype was detected many times. This chain uses TRBV29-1 with TRBJ1-2; 11 bases are a match to TRBD1. The germline V gene encodes CDR1 SQVTM and CDR2 ANQGSEA. The CDR3 extends over 15 amino acids. V dropped 6 bases and J dropped 3; count of bases not matched to a gene: 9. This chain's CDR3 is CSVTRTGGADYGYTF. CDR3 DNA sequence: TGCAGCGTGACTAGGACAGGGGGCGCTGACTATGGCTACACCTTC.

This clonotype was seen only a few times. The chain employs TRBV12-3 or TRBV12-4 and TRBJ1-5; the match to TRBD1 covers 8 bases. With V trimmed by 2 bases and J by 4 bases, 7 bases remained unmatched. The CDR3 extends over 16 amino acids. This CDR3 reads CASSLIEDRVNQPQHF. CDR3 bases: TGTGCCAGCAGTTTAATTGAGGACAGGGTTAATCAGCCCCAGCATTTT.

This clonotype has only a few counts. The chain has TRBV6-5 and TRBJ2-1; D is unresolved. The V gene lost 0 bases and the J gene lost 0 bases, with 9 bases spanning the gap. The CDR3 contains 16 residues. CDR1 MNHEY and CDR2 SVGAGI come from the germline V gene. As DNA, the CDR3 is TGTGCCAGCAGTTACTCGGTGGGTAGCTCCTACAATGAGCAGTTCTTC. This codes for CASSYSVGSSYNEQFF.

This clonotype was seen just once. A much larger clone lies a single base off, so this may be a read error. Here the CDR3 reads CASSEVLLDRGGNTEAFF. CDR3 nucleotide sequence: TGTGCCAGCAGTGAAGTGCTTCTCGACAGGGGGGGGAACACTGAAGCTTTCTTT. This rearrangement joins TRBV6-1 to TRBJ1-1; 9 nucleotides line up with TRBD1. The V segment lost 1 base and the J segment 1 base; nucleotides outside the gene matches: 10. The CDR3 length is 18 residues. Per the germline V gene, CDR1 is MNHNS and CDR2 is SASEGT.

This clonotype was detected a few times. This chain uses TRBV7-2 with TRBJ2-1, with a possible D match to TRBD1 (6 bases). With 2 bases removed from V and 5 bases from J, the gap between germline ends came to 7 bases. Germline V gene data show CDR1 as SGHTA and CDR2 as FQGNSA. This CDR3 region has 13 residues. Here the CDR3 reads CASSLRQDNEQFF. The CDR3 DNA sequence: TGTGCCAGCAGCTTAAGACAGGACAATGAGCAGTTCTTC.

The CDR3 region has the DNA TGCGCCAGTTCAGCACAGGACCATAATGAAAAACTGTTTTTT. Amino acids: CASSAQDHNEKLFF. The chain couples TRBV5-1 to TRBJ1-4; a weak D match, TRBD1 (5 bases). In germline, CDR1 is SGHRS, CDR2 YFSETQ. V gave up 8 bases and J gave up 4 bases, with 15 bases separating them. The CDR3 sequence is 14 residues long.

This clonotype was counted at least ten times. The chain combines TRBV29-1 with TRBJ1-1; TRBD1 matches 9 bases. CDR1 and CDR2 from the germline V gene are SQVTM and ANQGSEA. The ends lost 3 bases at V and 4 bases at J; junction bases unmatched: 3. The CDR3 contains 13 residues. This CDR3 reads CSVEEQGATEAFF. The DNA of the CDR3 is TGCAGCGTTGAGGAACAGGGGGCCACTGAAGCTTTCTTT.

This clonotype has a count of ten or more. CDR3 sequence (DNA): TGTGCCAGCAGTTCCTGGACAGGGGACGAGCAGTACTTC. It is translated as CASSSWTGDEQYF. The rearrangement joins TRBV28 to TRBJ2-7; 9 bases are shared with TRBD1. This CDR3 region has 13 residues. V was pared by 4 bases and J by 5 bases, with 3 bases of the junction left unmatched. Germline assignment: CDR1 MDHEN and CDR2 SYDVKM.

This clonotype was seen a few times. The chain uses TRBV5-5 and TRBJ2-1, with 8 bases that match TRBD2. With 4 bases clipped from V and 5 bases from J, the junction kept 11 bases outside the gene matches. This CDR3 region has 16 residues. Looked up from germline, CDR1 is SGHKS and CDR2 is YYEKEE (reference sequence). The CDR3 DNA reads as TGTGCCAGCAGCAAGCGGGACGGGGGGGTCCACAATGAGCAGTTCTTC. The encoded protein is CASSKRDGGVHNEQFF.

The chain couples TRBV9 to TRBJ2-7, with 7 bases matching TRBD1. Trimming took 0 bases from V and 3 from J; bases not matched to a gene: 3. The CDR3 runs 14 residues. The germline CDR1 and CDR2 sequences are SGDLS and YYNGEE. The CDR3 nucleotides read TGTGCCAGCAGCGTAGCTACAGGGGACTACGAGCAGTACTTC. This translates into CASSVATGDYEQYF.